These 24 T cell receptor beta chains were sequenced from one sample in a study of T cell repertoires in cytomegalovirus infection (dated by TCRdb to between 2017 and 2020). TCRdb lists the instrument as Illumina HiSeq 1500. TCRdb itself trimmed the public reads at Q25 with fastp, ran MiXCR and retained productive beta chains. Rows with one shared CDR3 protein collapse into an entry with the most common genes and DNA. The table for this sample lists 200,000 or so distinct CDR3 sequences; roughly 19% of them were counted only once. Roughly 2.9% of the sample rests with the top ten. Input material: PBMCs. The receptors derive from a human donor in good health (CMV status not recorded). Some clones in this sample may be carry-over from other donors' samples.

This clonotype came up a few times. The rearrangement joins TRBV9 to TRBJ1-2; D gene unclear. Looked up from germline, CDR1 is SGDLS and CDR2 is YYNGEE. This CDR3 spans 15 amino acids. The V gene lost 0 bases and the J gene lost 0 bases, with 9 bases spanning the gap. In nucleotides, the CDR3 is TGTGCCAGCAGCGTAGAAGGGAGAGCTAACTATGGCTACACCTTC. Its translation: CASSVEGRANYGYTF.

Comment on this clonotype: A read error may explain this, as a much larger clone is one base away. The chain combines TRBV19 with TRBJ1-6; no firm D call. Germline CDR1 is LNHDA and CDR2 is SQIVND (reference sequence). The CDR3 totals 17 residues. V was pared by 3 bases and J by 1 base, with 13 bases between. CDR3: CASSMAGDSSYNSPLHF. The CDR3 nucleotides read TGTGCCAGTAGTATGGCCGGGGATAGTTCCTATAATTCACCCCTCCACTTT.

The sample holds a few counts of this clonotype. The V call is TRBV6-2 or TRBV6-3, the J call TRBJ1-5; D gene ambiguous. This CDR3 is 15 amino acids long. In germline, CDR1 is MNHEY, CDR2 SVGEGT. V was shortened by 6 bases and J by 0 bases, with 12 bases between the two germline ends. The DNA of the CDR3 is TGTGCCAGCAGCCCGGACGGATATAGCAATCAGCCCCAGCATTTT. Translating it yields CASSPDGYSNQPQHF.

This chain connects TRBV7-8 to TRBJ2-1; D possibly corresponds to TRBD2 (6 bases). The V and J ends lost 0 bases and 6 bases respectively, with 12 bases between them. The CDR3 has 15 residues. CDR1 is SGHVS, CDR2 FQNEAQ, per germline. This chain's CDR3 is CASSLATRGANEQFF. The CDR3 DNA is TGTGCCAGCAGCTTAGCGACTAGGGGAGCCAATGAGCAGTTCTTC.

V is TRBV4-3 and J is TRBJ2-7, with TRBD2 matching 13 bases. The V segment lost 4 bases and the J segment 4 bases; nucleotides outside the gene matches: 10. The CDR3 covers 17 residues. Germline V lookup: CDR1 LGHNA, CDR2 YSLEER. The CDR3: CASSRGYGLAGEYEQYF. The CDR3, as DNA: TGCGCCAGCAGCCGAGGATATGGACTAGCGGGAGAATACGAGCAGTACTTC.

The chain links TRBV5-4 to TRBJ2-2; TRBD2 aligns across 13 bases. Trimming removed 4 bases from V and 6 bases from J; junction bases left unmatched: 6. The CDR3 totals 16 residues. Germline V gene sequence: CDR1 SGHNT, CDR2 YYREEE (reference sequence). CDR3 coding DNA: TGTGCCAGCAGCGATCGGACTAGCGGGAGATCCGGGGAGCTGTTTTTT. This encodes CASSDRTSGRSGELFF.

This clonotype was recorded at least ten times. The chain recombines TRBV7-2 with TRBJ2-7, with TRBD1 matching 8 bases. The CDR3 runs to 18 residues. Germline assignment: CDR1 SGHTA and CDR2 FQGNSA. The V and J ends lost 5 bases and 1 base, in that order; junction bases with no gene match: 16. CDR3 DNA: TGTGCCAGCAGCCGCGATCGGACAGGGACTGGTGGATCCTACGAGCAGTACTTC. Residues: CASSRDRTGTGGSYEQYF.

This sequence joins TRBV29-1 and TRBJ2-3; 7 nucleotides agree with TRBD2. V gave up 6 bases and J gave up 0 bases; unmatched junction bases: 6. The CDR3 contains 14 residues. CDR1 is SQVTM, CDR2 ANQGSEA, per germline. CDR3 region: CSVRAGLSTDTQYF. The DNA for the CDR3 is TGCAGCGTCCGAGCGGGGCTTAGCACAGATACGCAGTATTTT.

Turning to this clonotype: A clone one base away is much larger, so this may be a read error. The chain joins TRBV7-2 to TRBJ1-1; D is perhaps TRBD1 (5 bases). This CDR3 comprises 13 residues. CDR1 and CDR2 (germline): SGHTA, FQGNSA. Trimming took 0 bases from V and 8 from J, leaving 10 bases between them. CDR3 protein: CASSLARQKEAFF. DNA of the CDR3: TGTGCCAGCAGCTTAGCCCGACAGAAGGAAGCTTTCTTT.

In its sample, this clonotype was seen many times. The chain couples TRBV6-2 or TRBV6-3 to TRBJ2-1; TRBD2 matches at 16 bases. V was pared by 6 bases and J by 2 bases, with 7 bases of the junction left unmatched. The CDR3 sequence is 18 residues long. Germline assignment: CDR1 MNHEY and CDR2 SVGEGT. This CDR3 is CASRTPGLAGGAYNEQFF. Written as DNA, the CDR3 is TGTGCCAGCAGGACACCGGGACTAGCGGGGGGGGCCTACAATGAGCAGTTCTTC.

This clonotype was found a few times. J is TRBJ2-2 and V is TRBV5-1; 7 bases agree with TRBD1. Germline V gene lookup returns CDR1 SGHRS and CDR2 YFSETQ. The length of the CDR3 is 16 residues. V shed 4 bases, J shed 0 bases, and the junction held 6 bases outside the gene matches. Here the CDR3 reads CASSPRTGSNTGELFF. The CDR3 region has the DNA TGCGCCAGCAGCCCGCGGACAGGATCGAACACCGGGGAGCTGTTTTTT.

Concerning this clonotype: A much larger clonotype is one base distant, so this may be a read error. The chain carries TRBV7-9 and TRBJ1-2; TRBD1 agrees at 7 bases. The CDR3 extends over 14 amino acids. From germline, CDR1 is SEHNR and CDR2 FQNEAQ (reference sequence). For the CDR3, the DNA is TGTGCCAGCAGCCCGGGACAGACAAACTATGGCCACACCTTC. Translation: CASSPGQTNYGHTF.

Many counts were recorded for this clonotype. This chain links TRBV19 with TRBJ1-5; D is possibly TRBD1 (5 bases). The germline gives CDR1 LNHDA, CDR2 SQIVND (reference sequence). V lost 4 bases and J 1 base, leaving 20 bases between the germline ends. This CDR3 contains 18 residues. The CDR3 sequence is CASSRGGDPTVSNQPQHF. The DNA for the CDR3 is TGTGCCAGTAGTAGAGGCGGGGACCCTACGGTAAGCAATCAGCCCCAGCATTTT.

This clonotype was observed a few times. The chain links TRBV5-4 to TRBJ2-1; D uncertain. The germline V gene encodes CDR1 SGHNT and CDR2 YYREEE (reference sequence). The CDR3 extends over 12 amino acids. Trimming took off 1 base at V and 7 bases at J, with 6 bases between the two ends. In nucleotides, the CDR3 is TGTGCCAGCAGCTTGCCACAGAATGAGCAGTTCTTC. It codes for CASSLPQNEQFF.

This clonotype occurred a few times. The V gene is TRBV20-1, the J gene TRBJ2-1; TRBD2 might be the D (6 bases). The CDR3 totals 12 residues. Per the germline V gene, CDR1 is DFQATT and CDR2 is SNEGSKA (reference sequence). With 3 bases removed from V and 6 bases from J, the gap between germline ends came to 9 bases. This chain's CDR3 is CSASGRGNEQFF. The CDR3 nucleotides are TGCAGTGCTAGCGGGAGAGGCAATGAGCAGTTCTTC.

The CDR3 here is CASSTNRRDRGDEQFF. CDR3 DNA sequence: TGTGCCAGCAGTACGAACCGACGGGACAGGGGTGATGAGCAGTTCTTC. The chain has TRBV28 and TRBJ2-1, with 10 bases fitting TRBD1. Per germline, CDR1 MDHEN and CDR2 SYDVKM. CDR3 length: 16 residues. V dropped 5 bases and J dropped 8; count of bases not matched to a gene: 12.

CDR3 in amino acids: CASSSGLLRLGNEQFF. CDR3 DNA: TGCGCCAGCAGCTCGGGTCTGTTGAGACTCGGGAATGAGCAGTTCTTC. The chain combines TRBV5-1 with TRBJ2-1; no clear D. The V and J ends lost 3 bases and 7 bases respectively, with 20 bases between them. CDR1 and CDR2 from the germline V gene are SGHRS and YFSETQ. This CDR3 region has 16 residues.

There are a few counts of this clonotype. As DNA, the CDR3 is TGCAGCGTACAAGGACAGGGCCACGAGCAGTACTTC. Protein product: CSVQGQGHEQYF. The V call is TRBV29-1, the J call TRBJ2-7; 8 bases fit TRBD1. V lost 6 bases and J lost 5; bases outside the gene matches: 6. This CDR3 is built from 12 residues. The V gene's germline CDR1 is SQVTM and CDR2 ANQGSEA.

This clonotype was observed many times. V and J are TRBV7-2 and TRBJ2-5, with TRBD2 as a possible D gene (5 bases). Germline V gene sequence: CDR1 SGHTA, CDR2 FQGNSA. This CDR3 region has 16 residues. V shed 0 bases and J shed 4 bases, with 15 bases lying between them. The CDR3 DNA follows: TGTGCCAGCAGCTTAGCGGGGAGTGAAGATGTAGAGACCCAGTACTTC. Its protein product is CASSLAGSEDVETQYF.

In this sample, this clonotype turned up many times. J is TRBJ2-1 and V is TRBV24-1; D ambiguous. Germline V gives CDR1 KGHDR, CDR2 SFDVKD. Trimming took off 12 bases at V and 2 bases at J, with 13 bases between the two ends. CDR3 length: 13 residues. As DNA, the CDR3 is TGTGCCTCGGACCGCGTCCCCTACAATGAGCAGTTCTTC. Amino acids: CASDRVPYNEQFF.

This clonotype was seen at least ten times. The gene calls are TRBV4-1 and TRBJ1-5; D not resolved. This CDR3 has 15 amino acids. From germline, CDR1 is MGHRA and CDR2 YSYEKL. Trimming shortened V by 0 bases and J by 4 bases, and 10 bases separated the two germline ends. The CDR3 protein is CASSQDHPGNQPQHF. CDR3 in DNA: TGCGCCAGCAGCCAAGATCATCCCGGGAATCAGCCCCAGCATTTT.

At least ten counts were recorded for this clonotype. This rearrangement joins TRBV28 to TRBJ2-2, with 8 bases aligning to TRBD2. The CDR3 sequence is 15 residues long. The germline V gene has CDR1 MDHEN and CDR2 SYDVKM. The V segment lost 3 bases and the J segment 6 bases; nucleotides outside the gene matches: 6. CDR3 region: CASSLSSGRPGELFF. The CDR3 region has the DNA TGTGCCAGCAGTTTGAGCAGCGGGAGACCCGGGGAGCTGTTTTTT.

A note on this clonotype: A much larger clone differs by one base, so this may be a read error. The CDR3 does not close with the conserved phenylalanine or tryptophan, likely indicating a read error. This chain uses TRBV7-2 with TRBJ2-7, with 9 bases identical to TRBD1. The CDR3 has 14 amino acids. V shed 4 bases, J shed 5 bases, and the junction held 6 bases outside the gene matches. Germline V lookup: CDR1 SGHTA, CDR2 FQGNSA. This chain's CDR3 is CASSSRDRAHEQYL. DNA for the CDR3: TGTGCCAGCAGCTCCCGGGACAGGGCCCACGAGCAGTACCTC.

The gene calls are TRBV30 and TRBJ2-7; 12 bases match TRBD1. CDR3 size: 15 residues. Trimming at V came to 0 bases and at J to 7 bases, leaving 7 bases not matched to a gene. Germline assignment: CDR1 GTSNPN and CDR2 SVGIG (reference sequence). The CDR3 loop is CAWSVPGQGAQEQYF. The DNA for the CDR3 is TGTGCCTGGAGTGTCCCGGGACAGGGGGCGCAAGAGCAGTACTTC.